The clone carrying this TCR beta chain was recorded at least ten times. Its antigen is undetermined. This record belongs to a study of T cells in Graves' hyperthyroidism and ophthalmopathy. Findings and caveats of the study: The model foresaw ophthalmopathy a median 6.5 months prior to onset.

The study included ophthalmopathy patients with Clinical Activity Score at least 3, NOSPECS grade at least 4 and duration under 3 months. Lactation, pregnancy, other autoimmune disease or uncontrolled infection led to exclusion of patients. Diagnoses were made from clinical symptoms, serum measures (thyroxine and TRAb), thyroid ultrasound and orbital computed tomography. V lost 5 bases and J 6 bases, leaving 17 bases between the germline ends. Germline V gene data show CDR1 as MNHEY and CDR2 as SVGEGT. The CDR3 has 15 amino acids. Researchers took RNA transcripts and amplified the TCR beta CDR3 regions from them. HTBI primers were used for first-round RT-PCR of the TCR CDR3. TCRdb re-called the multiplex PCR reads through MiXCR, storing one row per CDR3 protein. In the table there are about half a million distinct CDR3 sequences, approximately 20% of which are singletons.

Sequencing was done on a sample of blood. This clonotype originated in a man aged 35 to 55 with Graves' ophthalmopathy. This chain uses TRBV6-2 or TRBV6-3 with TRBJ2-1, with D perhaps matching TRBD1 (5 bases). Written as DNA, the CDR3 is TGTGCCAGCAGTGTCCCATCAGGGTACTCCAATGAGCAGTTCTTC. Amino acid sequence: CASSVPSGYSNEQFF.